This TCR beta chain was captured in a study of blood T cell repertoires in COVID-19. On the study more broadly: Acute and convalescent COVID-19 samples came from the United States, Italy and Spain.

The study recruited people aged about 18 to 90 years across under 25 US areas. Losses at the gene ends were 2 bases for V and 2 bases for J; bases not matched to a gene: 8. The germline V gene has CDR1 MGHRA and CDR2 YSYEKL. The CDR3 consists of 16 residues. Libraries were prepared by immunoSEQ multiplex PCR; TCRdb keeps only in-frame clonotypes and omits some of them. The sample shows 320,000 or so clones, about 85% of them seen only once. The chain couples TRBV4-1 to TRBJ2-7; 8 bases fit TRBD1. Sequencing input: PBMCs or T cells enriched from blood (not recorded which). The receptor comes from a woman in her 30s who had been exposed to COVID-19. The CDR3 loop reads CASSQISTGAPYEQYF. The CDR3 nucleotides are TGCGCCAGCAGCCAAATATCGACAGGGGCGCCCTACGAGCAGTACTTC.